The 30 T cell receptor beta chains presented below share a single source sample, sequenced in a study of siplizumab effects on memory and regulatory T cells. Produced via immunoSEQ multiplex PCR; TCRdb's table is partial and in-frame only. The table has more than 90,000 clones, about 93% seen once. The sample taken for sequencing was non-Treg CD4+ T cells sorted from blood. Every receptor here comes from a human donor in good health.

This clone has more than one count but fewer than ten. The rearrangement uses TRBV6-6 and TRBJ2-3; tentatively, D is TRBD2 (5 bases). The germline gives CDR1 MNHNY, CDR2 SVGAGI (reference sequence). The CDR3 consists of 13 residues. The V end was cut by 5 bases, the J end by 2 bases, with 8 bases between. The CDR3 DNA follows: TGTGCCAGCAGTATTCGGGACACAGATACGCAGTATTTT. Encoded protein: CASSIRDTDTQYF.

This chain uses TRBV30 with TRBJ1-5; a possible D gene is TRBD1 (5 bases). The CDR3 is 13 amino acids. V dropped 8 bases and J dropped 2 bases, with 13 bases sitting between them. Germline V gene data show CDR1 as GTSNPN and CDR2 as SVGIG (reference sequence). The CDR3 here is CAASGSGNQPQHF. The CDR3 DNA reads as TGTGCCGCCTCAGGGTCGGGCAATCAGCCCCAGCATTTT.

This chain connects TRBV9 to TRBJ1-1; D is ambiguous. This CDR3 is 15 amino acids long. In germline, CDR1 is SGDLS, CDR2 YYNGEE. The V gene lost 0 bases and the J gene lost 0 bases, with 9 bases spanning the gap. This CDR3 is CASSVEPSLNTEAFF. The CDR3 DNA follows: TGTGCCAGCAGCGTAGAACCGAGCCTGAACACTGAAGCTTTCTTT.

J is TRBJ2-7 and V is TRBV4-1, with a possible D match to TRBD1 (5 bases). Germline-derived CDR1 and CDR2 are MGHRA and YSYEKL. CDR3 length: 16 residues. V gave up 0 bases and J gave up 6 bases, with 18 bases separating them. DNA for the CDR3: TGCGCCAGCAGCCAAGAGGGTCCACGGAAAGGGGTCGAGCAGTACTTC. Amino acid sequence: CASSQEGPRKGVEQYF.

This chain links TRBV7-3 with TRBJ2-7; 9 bases agree with TRBD1. J was trimmed by 7 bases and V by 4 bases; bases with no gene match: 5. The germline V gene has CDR1 SGHTA and CDR2 FQGTGA. This CDR3 contains 13 residues. The CDR3 protein is CASSSDRGKEQYF. The CDR3 DNA sequence: TGTGCCAGCAGCTCGGACAGGGGCAAGGAGCAGTACTTC.

This chain links TRBV7-9 with TRBJ2-7, with D possibly TRBD1 on 7 matching bases. The CDR3 is made up of 15 amino acids. The V gene's germline CDR1 is SEHNR and CDR2 FQNEAQ (reference sequence). Trimming removed 3 bases from V and 3 bases from J, with 15 bases in between. CDR3 nucleotides: TGTGCCAGCAGCTTGGTGGGTCAGGGGGGCTACGAGCAGTACTTC. This translates into CASSLVGQGGYEQYF.

The chain employs TRBV5-1 and TRBJ2-7, with D tentatively TRBD1 or TRBD2 (5 bases each). Between the trimmed V and J ends, which lost 2 bases and 5 bases, there was a span of 8 bases. CDR3 length: 12 residues. Germline V gene lookup returns CDR1 SGHRS and CDR2 YFSETQ. CDR3 DNA: TGCGCCAGCAGCTTCGGGGCCAACGAGCAGTACTTC. Its translation is CASSFGANEQYF.

The chain's CDR3 is CASSPQADSGNTIYF. The CDR3 DNA follows: TGTGCCAGCTCACCCCAGGCTGACTCTGGAAACACCATATATTTT. V usage is TRBV18 and J usage is TRBJ1-3; D not resolved. Trimming cost V 3 bases and J 0 bases, with 9 bases left between them. From germline, CDR1 is KGHSH and CDR2 LQKENI. The CDR3 consists of 15 residues. Looking up the rest from reference TRBV18 and TRBJ1-3 gives the full variable domain: NAGVMQNPRHLVRRRGQEARLRCSPMKGHSHVYWYRQLPEEGLKFMVYLQKENIIDESGMPKERFSAEFPKEGPSILRIQQVVRGDSAAYFCASSPQADSGNTIYFGEGSWLTVV.

This chain joins TRBV18 and TRBJ1-4; D ambiguous. Looked up from germline, CDR1 is KGHSH and CDR2 is LQKENI. The CDR3 is 15 amino acids. The V end was cut by 3 bases, the J end by 8 bases, with 16 bases between. CDR3 in amino acids: CASSPAEGKNEKLFF. Written as DNA, the CDR3 is TGTGCCAGCTCACCGGCGGAAGGGAAAAACGAAAAACTGTTTTTT.

This clone came up once. One end of the junction varies from germline; a read error may be responsible. The chain employs TRBV11-3 and TRBJ2-1; 8 bases agree with TRBD2. The CDR3 contains 17 residues. The germline gives CDR1 SGHNT, CDR2 YENEEA. The CDR3 loop reads CASRFRASGSQPNKQFF. As DNA, the CDR3 is TGTGCCAGCAGGTTTCGGGCTAGCGGGTCACAACCCAATAAGCAGTTCTTC.

A single count supports this clone. The rearrangement joins TRBV19 to TRBJ1-2; the D gene is possibly TRBD1 (5 bases). The V and J ends lost 4 bases and 6 bases respectively, with 12 bases between them. Germline CDR1 is LNHDA and CDR2 is SQIVND (reference sequence). The CDR3 length is 13 residues. The CDR3 loop reads CASSTAGLDGYTF. The DNA of the CDR3 is TGTGCCAGTAGTACAGCAGGGCTGGATGGCTACACCTTC.

V usage is TRBV19 and J usage is TRBJ2-3, with D uncertain. The CDR3 consists of 11 residues. Germline loops: CDR1 LNHDA, CDR2 SQIVND (reference sequence). V was pared by 3 bases and J by 6 bases, with 4 bases between. CDR3 loop: CASSMADTQYF. CDR3 bases: TGTGCCAGTAGTATGGCGGATACGCAGTATTTT.

This chain uses TRBV28 with TRBJ2-1, with D tentatively TRBD2 (6 bases). Germline lookup yields CDR1 MDHEN and CDR2 SYDVKM. The length of the CDR3 is 15 residues. The V gene lost 3 bases and the J gene lost 8 bases, with 17 bases spanning the gap. CDR3 DNA: TGTGCCAGCAGTTTGCCCCTAGGTTCGGGGGATGAGCAGTTCTTC. Translated: CASSLPLGSGDEQFF.

The gene calls are TRBV5-1 and TRBJ1-2; D call uncertain. Trimming stripped 4 bases from V and 4 bases from J, with 14 bases between. Germline values: CDR1 SGHRS, CDR2 YFSETQ. There are 14 residues in the CDR3. The CDR3 protein is CASSPDGRGYGYTF. The CDR3 DNA is TGCGCCAGCAGCCCTGATGGCCGCGGCTATGGCTACACCTTC.

The chain recombines TRBV18 with TRBJ2-5; D remains ambiguous. Trimming took off 6 bases at V and 0 bases at J, with 11 bases between the two ends. CDR1 KGHSH and CDR2 LQKENI come from the germline V gene. This CDR3 spans 14 amino acids. The DNA of the CDR3 is TGTGCCAGCTCTTATAGGACGTACCAAGAGACCCAGTACTTC. The encoded protein is CASSYRTYQETQYF.

About this clone itself: One end of the junction fails to match germline, which may point to a read error. The CDR3 nucleotides are TGCAGTGCTAGACGCGACTGGGGTACTGACTTC. As protein: CSARRDWGTDF. V and J are TRBV20-1 and TRBJ2-7; D not certain. Germline CDR1 reads DFQATT; CDR2 reads SNEGSKA (reference sequence). CDR3 length: 11 amino acids.

The V gene is TRBV11-1, the J gene TRBJ2-5; 8 bases map to TRBD2. V lost 5 bases and J lost 4; bases outside the gene matches: 6. CDR3 length: 14 amino acids. Germline CDR1 SGHAT, CDR2 FQDESV (reference sequence). This chain's CDR3 is CASSGSGKGETQYF. DNA for the CDR3: TGTGCCAGCAGCGGTAGCGGGAAGGGAGAGACCCAGTACTTC.

J is TRBJ1-5 and V is TRBV19; TRBD1 matches at 7 bases. The CDR3 extends over 16 amino acids. After removal of 6 bases from V and 5 bases from J, the junction contained 13 bases not matched to a gene. CDR1 and CDR2 (germline): LNHDA, SQIVND (reference sequence). CDR3 in DNA: TGTGCCAGTAGCCATCTAAAACGGACAGGTTATCAGCCCCAGCATTTT. Its protein product is CASSHLKRTGYQPQHF.

V and J are TRBV6-5 and TRBJ1-2, with D maybe TRBD1 (6 bases). Germline CDR1 and CDR2: MNHEY and SVGAGI. The ends were cut back, 4 bases at V and 3 bases at J, with 12 bases in the middle. The CDR3 runs 14 residues. The CDR3: CASSSLRGDYGYTF. The DNA of the CDR3 is TGTGCCAGCAGTTCCCTGAGGGGGGACTATGGCTACACCTTC.

The count of this clone is one. V and J are TRBV30 and TRBJ1-5; 7 bases map to TRBD1. V dropped 0 bases and J dropped 9; count of bases not matched to a gene: 5. The length of the CDR3 is 13 residues. In germline, CDR1 is GTSNPN, CDR2 SVGIG (reference sequence). The CDR3 DNA is TGTGCCTGGAGTGTAACAGGGGAGGGGCCCCAGCATTTT. Residues: CAWSVTGEGPQHF.

The V call is TRBV4-1, the J call TRBJ2-4; the D gene is possibly TRBD2 (5 bases). Germline V CDR1 and CDR2: MGHRA, YSYEKL. The CDR3 has 16 amino acids. V lost 2 bases to trimming and J lost 1 base, with 12 bases between them. The chain's CDR3 is CASSQIQRAAKNIQYF. CDR3 nucleotide sequence: TGCGCCAGCAGCCAAATCCAGAGGGCGGCCAAAAACATTCAGTACTTC.

The chain has TRBV7-3 and TRBJ2-1; D possibly corresponds to TRBD1 (5 bases). Germline-derived CDR1 and CDR2 are SGHTA and FQGTGA. V dropped 0 bases and J dropped 6 bases, with 12 bases sitting between them. The CDR3 length is 15 residues. DNA of the CDR3: TGTGCCAGCAGCTTAACCCCCGCAGGGCCCAATGAGCAGTTCTTC. This codes for CASSLTPAGPNEQFF.

The rearrangement joins TRBV11-3 to TRBJ1-1; D might be TRBD1 (6 bases). CDR1 is SGHNT, CDR2 YENEEA, per germline. V was pared by 5 bases and J by 1 base, with 11 bases between. The CDR3 covers 14 residues. This CDR3 reads CASSPRTANTEAFF. As DNA, the CDR3 is TGTGCCAGCAGCCCCCGGACAGCGAACACTGAAGCTTTCTTT.

The chain uses TRBV10-3 and TRBJ2-7; a possible D gene is TRBD2 (5 bases). CDR1 ENHRY and CDR2 SYGVKD come from the germline V gene. This CDR3 has 14 residues. The ends were cut back, 5 bases at V and 6 bases at J, with 17 bases in the middle. CDR3 bases: TGTGCCATCAGTCAGAGTCTAGCAACCCTCGAGCAGTACTTC. Translating it yields CAISQSLATLEQYF.

The chain links TRBV29-1 to TRBJ2-7, with 8 bases aligning to TRBD1. Germline V gene data show CDR1 as SQVTM and CDR2 as ANQGSEA. The V gene end was trimmed by 2 bases and the J gene end by 6 bases; junction bases not matched to a gene: 3. This CDR3 contains 12 residues. The CDR3 nucleotides read TGCAGCGTTGAACAGGGGGCGAGCGAGCAGTACTTC. Its protein product is CSVEQGASEQYF.

The chain links TRBV15 to TRBJ2-1; 10 nucleotides match TRBD2. Germline CDR1 is LNHNV and CDR2 is YYDKDF (reference sequence). The CDR3 covers 16 residues. With V trimmed by 5 bases and J by 6 bases, 10 bases remained unmatched. As DNA, the CDR3 is TGTGCCACCAGCGGGGGAAGCGGGAGGGGGTCCAATGAGCAGTTCTTC. Translation gives CATSGGSGRGSNEQFF.

V usage is TRBV5-1 and J usage is TRBJ2-3; D gene ambiguous. CDR1 and CDR2 (germline): SGHRS, YFSETQ. The CDR3 consists of 14 residues. Deletions cut 3 bases from V and 4 bases from J, with 12 bases between. The CDR3 spells CASSSRHYPDTQYF. CDR3 DNA sequence: TGCGCCAGCAGCTCCCGACATTACCCAGATACGCAGTATTTT.

The chain is built from TRBV7-3 and TRBJ2-1, with 9 bases lining up with TRBD1. The CDR3 runs to 14 residues. Trimming cost V 2 bases and J 7 bases; bases outside gene matches: 3. Germline V gene sequence: CDR1 SGHTA, CDR2 FQGTGA. CDR3 in DNA: TGTGCCAGCAGCTTAGGGACAGGGTTGAATGAGCAGTTCTTC. Amino acids: CASSLGTGLNEQFF.

This chain connects TRBV5-1 to TRBJ2-5; 12 bases are shared with TRBD2. The CDR3 runs 15 residues. The V and J ends lost 4 bases and 5 bases, in that order; junction bases with no gene match: 6. CDR1 is SGHRS, CDR2 YFSETQ, per germline. The chain's CDR3 is CASSRLAGAGETQYF. The CDR3 nucleotides read TGCGCCAGCAGCCGACTAGCGGGAGCGGGCGAGACCCAGTACTTC.

This sequence joins TRBV19 and TRBJ1-4, with D uncertain. The CDR3 extends over 12 amino acids. V was shortened by 3 bases and J by 10 bases, with 9 bases between the two germline ends. The germline V gene encodes CDR1 LNHDA and CDR2 SQIVND (reference sequence). CDR3 in amino acids: CASSISGGKLFF. The DNA for the CDR3 is TGTGCCAGTAGTATCTCAGGCGGAAAACTGTTTTTT.